Described below is a single T cell receptor beta chain sequence and its context. This entry comes from a study of PD-L1 blockade in urothelial cancer. The method was immunoSEQ multiplex PCR; TCRdb's version includes in-frame clones alone and lacks a portion of them. The sample yields about 48,000 clones, 65% to 85% seen once. The time point was: peripheral blood 6 weeks after treatment start. The sample in question was PBMCs, obtained around atezolizumab (anti-PD-L1) treatment. The clonotype was recovered from an older man with urothelial cancer.

The CDR3 reads CASSDRARRGYTF. DNA of the CDR3: TGTGCCAGCAGTGACAGGGCGCGGCGTGGCTACACCTTC. J is TRBJ1-2 and V is TRBV6-1; possibly TRBD1 for D (5 bases). Germline V gene sequence: CDR1 MNHNS, CDR2 SASEGT. CDR3 size: 13 residues. V was cut by 3 bases and J by 7 bases, with 12 bases left in between.